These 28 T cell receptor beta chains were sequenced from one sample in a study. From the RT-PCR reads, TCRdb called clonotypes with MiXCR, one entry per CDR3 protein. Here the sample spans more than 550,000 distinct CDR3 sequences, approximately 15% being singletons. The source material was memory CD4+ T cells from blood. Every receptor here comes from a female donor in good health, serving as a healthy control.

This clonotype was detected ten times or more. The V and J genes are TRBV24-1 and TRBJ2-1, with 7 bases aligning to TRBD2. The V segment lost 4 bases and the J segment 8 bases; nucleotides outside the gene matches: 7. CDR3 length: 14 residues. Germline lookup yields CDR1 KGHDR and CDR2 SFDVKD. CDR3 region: CATSDPGRGDEQFF. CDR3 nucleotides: TGTGCCACCAGTGACCCGGGCCGGGGGGATGAGCAGTTCTTC.

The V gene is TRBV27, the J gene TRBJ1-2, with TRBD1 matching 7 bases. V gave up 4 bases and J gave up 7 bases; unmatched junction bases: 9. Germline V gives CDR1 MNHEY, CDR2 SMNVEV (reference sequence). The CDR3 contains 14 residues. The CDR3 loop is CASSSPLTGFGYTF. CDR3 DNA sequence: TGTGCCAGCAGTTCCCCATTGACAGGGTTTGGCTACACCTTC.

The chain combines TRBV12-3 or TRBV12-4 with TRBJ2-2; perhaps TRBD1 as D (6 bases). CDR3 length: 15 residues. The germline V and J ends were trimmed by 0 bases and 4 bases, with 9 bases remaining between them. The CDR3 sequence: CASSLAPRGTGELFF. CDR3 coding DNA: TGTGCCAGCAGTTTAGCCCCCAGGGGCACCGGGGAGCTGTTTTTT.

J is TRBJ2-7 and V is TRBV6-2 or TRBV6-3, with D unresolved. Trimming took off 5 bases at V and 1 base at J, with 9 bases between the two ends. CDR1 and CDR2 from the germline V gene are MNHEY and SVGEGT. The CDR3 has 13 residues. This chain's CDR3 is CASSPQTSYEQYF. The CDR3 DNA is TGTGCCAGCAGTCCTCAGACTTCCTACGAGCAGTACTTC.

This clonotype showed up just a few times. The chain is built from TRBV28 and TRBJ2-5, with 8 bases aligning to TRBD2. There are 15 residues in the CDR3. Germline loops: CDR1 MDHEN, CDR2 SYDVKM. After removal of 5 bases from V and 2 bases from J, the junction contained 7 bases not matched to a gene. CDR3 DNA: TGTGCCAGCAGTGGAGCGGGAGTTCAACAAGAGACCCAGTACTTC. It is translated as CASSGAGVQQETQYF.

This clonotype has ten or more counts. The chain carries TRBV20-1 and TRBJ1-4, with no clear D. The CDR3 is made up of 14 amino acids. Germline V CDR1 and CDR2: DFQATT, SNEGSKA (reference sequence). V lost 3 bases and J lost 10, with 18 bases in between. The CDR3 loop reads CSARGGPIGGKLFF. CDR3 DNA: TGCAGTGCTAGGGGCGGGCCTATTGGTGGAAAACTGTTTTTT.

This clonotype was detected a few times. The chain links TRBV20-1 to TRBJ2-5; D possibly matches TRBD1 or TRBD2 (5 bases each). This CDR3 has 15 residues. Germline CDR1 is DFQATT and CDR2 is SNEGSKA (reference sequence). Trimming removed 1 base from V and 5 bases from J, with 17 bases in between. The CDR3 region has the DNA TGCAGTGCTAGAGCCAGGGCGGACTTCGGGGAGACCCAGTACTTC. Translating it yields CSARARADFGETQYF.

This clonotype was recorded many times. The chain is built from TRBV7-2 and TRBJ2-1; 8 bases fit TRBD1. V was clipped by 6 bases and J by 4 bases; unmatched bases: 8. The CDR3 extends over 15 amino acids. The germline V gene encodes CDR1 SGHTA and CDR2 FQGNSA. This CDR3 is CASRLDRGEYNEQFF. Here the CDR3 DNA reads TGTGCCAGCAGACTTGACAGGGGCGAGTACAATGAGCAGTTCTTC.

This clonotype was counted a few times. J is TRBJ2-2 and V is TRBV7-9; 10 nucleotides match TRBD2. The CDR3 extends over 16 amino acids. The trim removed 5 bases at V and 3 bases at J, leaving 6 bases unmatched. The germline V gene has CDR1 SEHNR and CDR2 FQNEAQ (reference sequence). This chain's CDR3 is CASSPFGLADTGELFF. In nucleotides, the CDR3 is TGTGCCAGCAGCCCTTTCGGACTAGCGGACACCGGGGAGCTGTTTTTT.

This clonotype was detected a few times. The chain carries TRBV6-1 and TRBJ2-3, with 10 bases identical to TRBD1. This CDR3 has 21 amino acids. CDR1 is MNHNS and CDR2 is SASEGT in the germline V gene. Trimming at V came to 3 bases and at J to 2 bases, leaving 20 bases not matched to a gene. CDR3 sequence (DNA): TGTGCCAGCAGTGACCTGATTTGGACGAGACAGGGGGCTTTCATCACAGATACGCAGTATTTT. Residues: CASSDLIWTRQGAFITDTQYF.

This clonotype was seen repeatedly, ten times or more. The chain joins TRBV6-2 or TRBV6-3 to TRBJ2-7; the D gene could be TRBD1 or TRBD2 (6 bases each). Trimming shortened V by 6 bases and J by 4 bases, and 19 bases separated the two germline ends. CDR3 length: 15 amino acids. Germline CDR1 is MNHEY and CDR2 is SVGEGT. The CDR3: CASRSHGQGTYEQYF. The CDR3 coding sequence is TGTGCCAGCAGGAGTCATGGGCAGGGGACTTACGAGCAGTACTTC.

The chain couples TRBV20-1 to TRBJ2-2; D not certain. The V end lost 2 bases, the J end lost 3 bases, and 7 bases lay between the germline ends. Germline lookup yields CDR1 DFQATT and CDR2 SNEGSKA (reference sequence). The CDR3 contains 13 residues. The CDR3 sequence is CSARFADTGELFF. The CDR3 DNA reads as TGCAGTGCTAGATTTGCAGACACCGGGGAGCTGTTTTTT.

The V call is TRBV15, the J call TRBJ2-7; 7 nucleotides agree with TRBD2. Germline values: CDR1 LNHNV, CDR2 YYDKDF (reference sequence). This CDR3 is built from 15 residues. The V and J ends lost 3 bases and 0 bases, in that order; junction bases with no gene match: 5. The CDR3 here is CATSRRGGNSYEQYF. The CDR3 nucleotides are TGTGCCACCAGCAGGCGCGGGGGAAACTCCTACGAGCAGTACTTC.

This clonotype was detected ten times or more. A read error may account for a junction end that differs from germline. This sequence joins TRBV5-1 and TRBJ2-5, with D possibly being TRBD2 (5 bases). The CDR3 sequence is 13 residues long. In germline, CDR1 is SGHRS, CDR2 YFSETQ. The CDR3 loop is CASSLVGEETQYF. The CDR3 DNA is TGTGCCAGCAGTTTGGTCGGGGAGGAGACCCAGTACTTC.

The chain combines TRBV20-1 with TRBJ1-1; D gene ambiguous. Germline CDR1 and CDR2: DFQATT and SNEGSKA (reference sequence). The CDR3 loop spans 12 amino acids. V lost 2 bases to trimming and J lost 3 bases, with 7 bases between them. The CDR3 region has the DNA TGCAGTGCTAGACGGTCTGACACTGAAGCTTTCTTT. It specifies CSARRSDTEAFF.

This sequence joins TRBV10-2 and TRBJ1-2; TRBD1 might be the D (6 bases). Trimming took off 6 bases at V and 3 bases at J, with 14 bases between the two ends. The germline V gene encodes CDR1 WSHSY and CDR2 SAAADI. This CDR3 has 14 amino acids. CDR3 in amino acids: CASRGYREDYGYTF. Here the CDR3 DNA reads TGCGCCAGCAGGGGTTACAGGGAAGACTATGGCTACACCTTC.

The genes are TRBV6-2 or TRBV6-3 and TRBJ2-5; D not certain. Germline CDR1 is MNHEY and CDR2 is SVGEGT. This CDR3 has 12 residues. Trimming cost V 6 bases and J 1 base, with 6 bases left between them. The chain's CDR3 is CASRQTQETQYF. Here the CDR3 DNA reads TGTGCCAGCAGGCAGACCCAAGAGACCCAGTACTTC.

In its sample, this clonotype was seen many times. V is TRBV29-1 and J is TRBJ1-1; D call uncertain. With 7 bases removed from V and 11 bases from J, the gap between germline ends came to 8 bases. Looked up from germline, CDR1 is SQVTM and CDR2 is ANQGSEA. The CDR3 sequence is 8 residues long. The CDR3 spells CSDEGAFF. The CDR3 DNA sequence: TGCAGCGACGAGGGCGCTTTCTTT.

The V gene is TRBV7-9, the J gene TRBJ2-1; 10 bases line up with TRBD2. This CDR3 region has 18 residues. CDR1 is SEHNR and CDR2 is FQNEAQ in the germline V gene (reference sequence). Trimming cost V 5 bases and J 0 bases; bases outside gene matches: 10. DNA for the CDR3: TGTGCCAGCAGCCCAGAGGGGACTAGCGCCAGCTCCTACAATGAGCAGTTCTTC. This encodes CASSPEGTSASSYNEQFF.

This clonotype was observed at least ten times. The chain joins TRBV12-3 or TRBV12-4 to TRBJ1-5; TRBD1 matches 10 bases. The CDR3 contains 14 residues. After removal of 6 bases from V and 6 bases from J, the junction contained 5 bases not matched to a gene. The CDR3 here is CASRQTGGGQPQHF. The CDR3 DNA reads TGTGCCAGCAGACAGACAGGGGGCGGTCAGCCCCAGCATTTT.

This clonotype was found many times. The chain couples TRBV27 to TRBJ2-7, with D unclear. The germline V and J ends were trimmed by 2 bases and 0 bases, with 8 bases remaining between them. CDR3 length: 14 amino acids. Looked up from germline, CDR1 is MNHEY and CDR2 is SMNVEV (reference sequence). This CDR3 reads CASSLDRNSYEQYF. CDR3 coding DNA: TGTGCCAGCAGTTTAGACCGGAACTCCTACGAGCAGTACTTC.

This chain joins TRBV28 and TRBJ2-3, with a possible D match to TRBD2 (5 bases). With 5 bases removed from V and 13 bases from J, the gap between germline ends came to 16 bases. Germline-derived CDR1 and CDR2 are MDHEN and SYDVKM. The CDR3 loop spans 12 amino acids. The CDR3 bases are TGTGCCAGCAGTGGGAGCGGACGGACGGAGTATTTT. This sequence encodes CASSGSGRTEYF.

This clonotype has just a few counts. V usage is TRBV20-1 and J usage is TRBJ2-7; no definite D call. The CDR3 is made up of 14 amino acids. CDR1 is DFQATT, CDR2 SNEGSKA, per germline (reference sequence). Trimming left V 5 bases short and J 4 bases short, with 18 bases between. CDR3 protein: CSAPWATYSYEQYF. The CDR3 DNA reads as TGCAGTGCTCCCTGGGCGACTTACTCTTACGAGCAGTACTTC.

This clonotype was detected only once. CDR3 protein: CASSTGKQGHEGYTF. For the CDR3, the DNA is TGTGCCAGCAGCACCGGTAAACAGGGGCATGAGGGCTACACCTTC. The chain uses TRBV5-4 and TRBJ1-2; TRBD1 matches at 7 bases. V dropped 4 bases and J dropped 8; count of bases not matched to a gene: 14. There are 15 residues in the CDR3. Per the germline V gene, CDR1 is SGHNT and CDR2 is YYREEE (reference sequence). The full variable domain, rest sourced from reference TRBV5-4 and TRBJ1-2, is ETGVTQSPTHLIKTRGQQVTLRCSSQSGHNTVSWYQQALGQGPQFIFQYYREEENGRGNFPPRFSGLQFPNYSSELNVNALELDDSALYLCASSTGKQGHEGYTFGSGTRLTVV.

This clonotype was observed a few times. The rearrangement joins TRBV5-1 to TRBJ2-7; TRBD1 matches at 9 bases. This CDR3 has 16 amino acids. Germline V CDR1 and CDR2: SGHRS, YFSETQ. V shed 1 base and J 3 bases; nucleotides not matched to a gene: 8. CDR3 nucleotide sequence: TGCGCCAGCAGCTTGCTCGGGACAGGGAATAACTACGAGCAGTACTTC. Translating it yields CASSLLGTGNNYEQYF.

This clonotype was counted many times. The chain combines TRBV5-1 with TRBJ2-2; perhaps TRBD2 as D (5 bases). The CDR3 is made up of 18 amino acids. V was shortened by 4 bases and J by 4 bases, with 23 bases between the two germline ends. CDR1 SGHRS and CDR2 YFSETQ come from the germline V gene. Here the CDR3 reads CASSLTHGVRAGTGELFF. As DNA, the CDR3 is TGCGCCAGCAGCCTGACGCACGGGGTTCGCGCTGGCACCGGGGAGCTGTTTTTT.

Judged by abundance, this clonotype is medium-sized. In DNA, the CDR3 is TGCGCCAGCAGCGTAAAGTTCGATACGCAGTATTTT. Translation gives CASSVKFDTQYF. This chain connects TRBV5-1 to TRBJ2-3, with unresolved D. The CDR3 length is 12 residues. The V end lost 4 bases, the J end lost 6 bases, and 9 bases lay between the germline ends. Per the germline V gene, CDR1 is SGHRS and CDR2 is YFSETQ.

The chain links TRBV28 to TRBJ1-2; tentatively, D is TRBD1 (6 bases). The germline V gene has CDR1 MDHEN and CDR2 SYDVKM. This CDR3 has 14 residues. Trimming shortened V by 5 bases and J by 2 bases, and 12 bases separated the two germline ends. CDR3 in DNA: TGTGCCAGCAGTCACGGACAGACCAACTATGGCTACACCTTC. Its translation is CASSHGQTNYGYTF.